The 30 T cell receptor beta chains presented below share a single source sample, sequenced in a study of blood T cell repertoires in COVID-19. Assay used: immunoSEQ multiplex PCR; TCRdb lists only in-frame clones, some missing. The repertoire consists of 100,000 to 150,000 clones, with 79% occurring once and the leading ten covering 30% to 45%. The material sequenced was peripheral blood. The source is a man aged 35 to 55 with active or convalescent COVID-19.

The chain is built from TRBV5-1 and TRBJ2-3; 8 bases match TRBD1. V lost 1 base and J lost 1; bases outside the gene matches: 8. Germline V gene lookup returns CDR1 SGHRS and CDR2 YFSETQ. The length of the CDR3 is 17 residues. CDR3 coding DNA: TGCGCCAGCAGCTTGAACCCGACAGGGGTCGGCACAGATACGCAGTATTTT. Translating it yields CASSLNPTGVGTDTQYF. Full variable domain (rest looked up from reference TRBV5-1 and TRBJ2-3): KAGVTQTPRYLIKTRGQQVTLSCSPISGHRSVSWYQQTPGQGLQFLFEYFSETQRNKGNFPGRFSGRQFSNSRSEMNVSTLELGDSALYLCASSLNPTGVGTDTQYFGPGTRLTVL.

The chain uses TRBV7-9 and TRBJ2-7; D perhaps matches TRBD1 (7 bases). Trimming took 1 base from V and 4 from J, leaving 14 bases between them. In germline, CDR1 is SEHNR, CDR2 FQNEAQ (reference sequence). CDR3 length equals 15 residues. CDR3 residues: CASSLGAGQRYEQYF. The CDR3 DNA reads TGTGCCAGCAGCTTAGGGGCGGGACAGAGGTACGAGCAGTACTTC.

The rearrangement uses TRBV5-1 and TRBJ2-2, with D perhaps TRBD1 (5 bases). Germline-derived CDR1 and CDR2 are SGHRS and YFSETQ. The CDR3 totals 15 residues. V was trimmed by 0 bases and J by 6 bases, leaving 12 bases between them. The CDR3 loop is CASSLVAGMAGELFF. CDR3 coding DNA: TGCGCCAGCAGCTTGGTGGCAGGGATGGCCGGGGAGCTGTTTTTT.

The V gene is TRBV7-2, the J gene TRBJ2-7; 9 positions match TRBD1. CDR3 length: 14 residues. V was clipped by 4 bases and J by 1 base; unmatched bases: 2. Germline V gives CDR1 SGHTA, CDR2 FQGNSA. This CDR3 is CASSSTGGSYEQYF. In DNA form, the CDR3 reads TGTGCCAGCAGCTCGACAGGGGGATCCTACGAGCAGTACTTC.

The genes are TRBV7-9 and TRBJ2-2; 8 bases agree with TRBD1. This CDR3 is 15 amino acids long. The ends lost 6 bases at V and 2 bases at J; junction bases unmatched: 5. Germline CDR1 reads SEHNR; CDR2 reads FQNEAQ (reference sequence). The CDR3 loop reads CASSHGQGNTGELFF. Here the CDR3 DNA reads TGTGCCAGCAGTCATGGACAGGGAAACACCGGGGAGCTGTTTTTT.

The chain couples TRBV5-1 to TRBJ2-3; 9 bases agree with TRBD2. V lost 8 bases to trimming and J lost 2 bases; unmatched junction nucleotides: 9. The CDR3 spans 15 residues. Germline V gene data show CDR1 as SGHRS and CDR2 as YFSETQ. CDR3 DNA: TGCGCCAGTGCCTGGGCTAGCGGGGCCACAGATACGCAGTATTTT. Translated, it gives CASAWASGATDTQYF.

The chain links TRBV9 to TRBJ2-7, with 7 bases lining up with TRBD2. The trim removed 0 bases at V and 6 bases at J, leaving 6 bases unmatched. Germline V lookup: CDR1 SGDLS, CDR2 YYNGEE. The length of the CDR3 is 14 residues. In nucleotides, the CDR3 is TGTGCCAGCAGCGTAGGCGGGGGTCCGCTCGAGCAGTACTTC. Protein product: CASSVGGGPLEQYF.

This clone was seen more than once but under ten times. CDR3 amino acids: CAWNSHGGGAFF. For the CDR3, the DNA is TGTGCCTGGAACTCTCACGGAGGAGGGGCTTTCTTT. The genes are TRBV30 and TRBJ1-1; D not certain. CDR3 size: 12 residues. Germline CDR1 reads GTSNPN; CDR2 reads SVGIG (reference sequence). V lost 4 bases and J lost 11, with 17 bases in between.

V gene TRBV4-3 combines with J gene TRBJ1-3; 10 positions match TRBD1. J was trimmed by 7 bases and V by 4 bases; bases with no gene match: 7. CDR3 size: 15 residues. Germline values: CDR1 LGHNA, CDR2 YSLEER. The CDR3 DNA is TGCGCCAGCAGCCTAAAAAGGGGACAGGGGAACACCATATATTTT. This translates into CASSLKRGQGNTIYF.

This clone was observed once. The rearrangement joins TRBV13 to TRBJ1-1, with D tentatively TRBD1 (6 bases). The germline V gene encodes CDR1 PRHDT and CDR2 FYEKMQ (reference sequence). CDR3 length: 17 residues. Trimming removed 7 bases at V and 0 bases at J, with 21 bases between. The CDR3 protein is CASTDGGRLVMNTEAFF. The CDR3 coding sequence is TGTGCCAGCACCGACGGGGGGCGCCTAGTAATGAACACTGAAGCTTTCTTT.

V and J are TRBV6-5 and TRBJ1-2; TRBD1 might be the D (5 bases). V lost 0 bases and J 4 bases, leaving 12 bases between the germline ends. The CDR3 runs to 15 residues. In germline, CDR1 is MNHEY, CDR2 SVGAGI. The DNA of the CDR3 is TGTGCCAGCAGTTACTCGGCCAGGGAGGGCTATGGCTACACCTTC. Translating gives CASSYSAREGYGYTF.

The chain has TRBV19 and TRBJ2-2, with D perhaps TRBD1 (5 bases). In germline, CDR1 is LNHDA, CDR2 SQIVND (reference sequence). V gave up 5 bases and J gave up 4 bases, with 11 bases separating them. The CDR3 has 14 residues. CDR3 nucleotides: TGTGCCAGTAGTCCCCGACAGACCACCGGGGAGCTGTTTTTT. This encodes CASSPRQTTGELFF.

V usage is TRBV28 and J usage is TRBJ2-3, with unresolved D. This CDR3 region has 12 residues. Looked up from germline, CDR1 is MDHEN and CDR2 is SYDVKM. V was trimmed by 5 bases and J by 2 bases, leaving 5 bases between them. This CDR3 reads CASSIFTDTQYF. DNA of the CDR3: TGTGCCAGCAGTATCTTCACAGATACGCAGTATTTT.

This clone was seen a few times. This specimen includes other DNA sequences encoding the same CDR3. The rearrangement links TRBV24-1 to TRBJ2-3, with a weak D call TRBD1 (6 bases). Germline V gene data show CDR1 as KGHDR and CDR2 as SFDVKD. V was cut by 2 bases and J by 2 bases, with 7 bases left in between. This CDR3 is built from 14 residues. The CDR3, as DNA: TGTGCCACCAGTGATTACAGGGACACAGATACGCAGTATTTT. The encoded protein is CATSDYRDTDTQYF.

The CDR3 DNA reads as TGTGCCAGCAGTGAAGTCACAGGGCAAGAGACCCAGTACTTC. It encodes CASSEVTGQETQYF. J is TRBJ2-5 and V is TRBV6-1, with D perhaps TRBD1 (6 bases). V lost 1 base to trimming and J lost 2 bases, with 8 bases between them. The germline V gene encodes CDR1 MNHNS and CDR2 SASEGT. This CDR3 contains 14 residues.

The chain employs TRBV24-1 and TRBJ2-7; 7 bases map to TRBD1. The CDR3 consists of 12 residues. J lost 3 bases, V lost 8 bases, and 3 bases had no gene match. Germline lookup yields CDR1 KGHDR and CDR2 SFDVKD. CDR3 sequence: CATTDRVYEQYF. CDR3 sequence (DNA): TGTGCCACCACCGACAGGGTCTACGAGCAGTACTTC.

This clone was seen only a few times. The rearrangement joins TRBV5-1 to TRBJ2-7; 8 bases agree with TRBD1. Germline V gene data show CDR1 as SGHRS and CDR2 as YFSETQ. The CDR3 is made up of 15 amino acids. Losses at the gene ends were 3 bases for V and 3 bases for J; bases not matched to a gene: 8. CDR3 region: CASSSHGQGGYEQYF. As DNA, the CDR3 is TGCGCCAGCAGCTCCCACGGACAGGGAGGCTACGAGCAGTACTTC. Combining the CDR3 with reference TRBV5-1 and TRBJ2-7 gives the whole variable domain KAGVTQTPRYLIKTRGQQVTLSCSPISGHRSVSWYQQTPGQGLQFLFEYFSETQRNKGNFPGRFSGRQFSNSRSEMNVSTLELGDSALYLCASSSHGQGGYEQYFGPGTRLTVT.

The rearrangement links TRBV27 to TRBJ2-1; 8 positions agree with TRBD2. CDR3 length: 14 residues. V lost 5 bases to trimming and J lost 6 bases; unmatched junction nucleotides: 6. Germline values: CDR1 MNHEY, CDR2 SMNVEV (reference sequence). This CDR3 is CASSRPGTSNEQFF. The CDR3 region has the DNA TGTGCCAGCAGTCGCCCCGGGACTAGCAATGAGCAGTTCTTC.

The chain joins TRBV4-2 to TRBJ1-5, with 7 bases lining up with TRBD1. J lost 7 bases, V lost 4 bases, and 7 bases had no gene match. Germline V gene sequence: CDR1 LGHNA, CDR2 YNFKEQ. This CDR3 region has 14 residues. CDR3 sequence: CASSPDRAGQPQHF. The CDR3 DNA follows: TGTGCCAGCAGCCCCGACAGGGCCGGACAGCCCCAGCATTTT.

This clone was seen repeatedly, ten times or more. The chain uses TRBV5-1 and TRBJ1-1, with no clear D. CDR1 and CDR2 from the germline V gene are SGHRS and YFSETQ. The CDR3 loop spans 13 amino acids. V lost 9 bases, J lost 0 bases, and 12 bases lay in between. The CDR3 DNA follows: TGCGCCACCGCAAGCAATATGAACACTGAAGCTTTCTTT. This sequence encodes CATASNMNTEAFF.

This clone was seen many times. CDR3 DNA: TGTGCCAGTAGGGCGAAACTAGCGTTCTCCTACGAGCAGTACTTC. Its protein is CASRAKLAFSYEQYF. J is TRBJ2-7 and V is TRBV19, with TRBD2 matching 7 bases. Germline lookup yields CDR1 LNHDA and CDR2 SQIVND (reference sequence). The CDR3 consists of 15 residues. Germline trimming cut 6 bases from V and 0 bases from J; bases unmatched to any gene: 8.

V and J are TRBV5-8 and TRBJ2-3, with D maybe TRBD1 (5 bases). Germline-derived CDR1 and CDR2 are SGHTS and YDEGEE. Trimming left V 1 base short and J 0 bases short, with 9 bases between. The CDR3 length is 15 residues. This CDR3 is CASSLPGMSTDTQYF. The CDR3, as DNA: TGTGCCAGCAGCTTGCCAGGGATGAGCACAGATACGCAGTATTTT.

The CDR3 protein is CASKAGYSNQPQHF. CDR3 sequence (DNA): TGTGCCAGTAAGGCGGGGTATAGCAATCAGCCCCAGCATTTT. The J gene is TRBJ1-5, the V gene TRBV6-5; D call uncertain. This CDR3 is built from 14 residues. Trimming shortened V by 9 bases and J by 0 bases, and 12 bases separated the two germline ends. Per germline, CDR1 MNHEY and CDR2 SVGAGI.

This chain links TRBV5-6 with TRBJ1-3; unclear D gene. V gave up 2 bases and J gave up 5 bases, with 11 bases separating them. The CDR3 sequence is 14 residues long. The germline gives CDR1 SGHDT, CDR2 YYEEEE. Here the CDR3 DNA reads TGTGCCAGCAGCTTCTTTGGAGTGCGAAACACCATATATTTT. Amino acids: CASSFFGVRNTIYF.

The genes are TRBV4-2 and TRBJ2-7, with D uncertain. Germline CDR1 LGHNA, CDR2 YNFKEQ. CDR3 length equals 13 residues. With 0 bases removed from V and 2 bases from J, the gap between germline ends came to 5 bases. The CDR3 sequence: CASSQDRAYEQYF. The CDR3 coding sequence is TGTGCCAGCAGCCAAGATCGGGCCTACGAGCAGTACTTC.

V usage is TRBV5-1 and J usage is TRBJ2-7, with D tentatively TRBD1 (6 bases). The CDR3 sequence is 14 residues long. V was clipped by 4 bases and J by 1 base, with 12 bases between them. The V gene's germline CDR1 is SGHRS and CDR2 YFSETQ. The CDR3 region is CASSTGPGSYEQYF. The CDR3 nucleotides read TGCGCCAGCAGCACAGGGCCCGGATCCTACGAGCAGTACTTC.

The genes are TRBV11-3 and TRBJ2-1; D possibly corresponds to TRBD2 (5 bases). Trimming pared 0 bases from V and 8 bases from J, leaving 8 bases between. Germline V gene lookup returns CDR1 SGHNT and CDR2 YENEEA. The CDR3 totals 13 residues. The CDR3 protein is CASSLETSHEQFF. The CDR3 nucleotides are TGTGCCAGCAGCTTAGAAACTAGTCATGAGCAGTTCTTC. Combining the CDR3 with reference TRBV11-3 and TRBJ2-1 gives the whole variable domain EAGVVQSPRYKIIEKKQPVAFWCNPISGHNTLYWYLQNLGQGPELLIRYENEEAVDDSQLPKDRFSAERLKGVDSTLKIQPAELGDSAVYLCASSLETSHEQFFGPGTRLTVL.

V is TRBV14 and J is TRBJ2-5, with D tentatively TRBD2 (5 bases). This CDR3 is built from 12 residues. Germline V gives CDR1 SGHDN, CDR2 FVKESK. Trimming pared 4 bases from V and 5 bases from J, leaving 8 bases between. The CDR3 sequence is CASSRPGETQYF. CDR3 nucleotide sequence: TGTGCCAGCAGCCGCCCGGGGGAGACCCAGTACTTC.

This chain joins TRBV19 and TRBJ2-1, with TRBD2 matching over 8 bases. The J segment lost 6 bases and the V segment lost 10 bases, leaving 11 bases of the junction unmatched. This CDR3 has 14 residues. The germline V gene encodes CDR1 LNHDA and CDR2 SQIVND (reference sequence). CDR3 coding DNA: TGTGCCACCCAAGGGGCTAGCGGGCCCAATGAGCAGTTCTTC. As protein: CATQGASGPNEQFF.

The chain is built from TRBV24-1 and TRBJ2-1, with D possibly matching TRBD1 (7 bases). Germline assignment: CDR1 KGHDR and CDR2 SFDVKD. V was shortened by 7 bases and J by 10 bases, with 10 bases between the two germline ends. The length of the CDR3 is 11 residues. The chain's CDR3 is CATREGQEQFF. DNA of the CDR3: TGTGCCACCAGGGAGGGACAGGAGCAGTTCTTC.